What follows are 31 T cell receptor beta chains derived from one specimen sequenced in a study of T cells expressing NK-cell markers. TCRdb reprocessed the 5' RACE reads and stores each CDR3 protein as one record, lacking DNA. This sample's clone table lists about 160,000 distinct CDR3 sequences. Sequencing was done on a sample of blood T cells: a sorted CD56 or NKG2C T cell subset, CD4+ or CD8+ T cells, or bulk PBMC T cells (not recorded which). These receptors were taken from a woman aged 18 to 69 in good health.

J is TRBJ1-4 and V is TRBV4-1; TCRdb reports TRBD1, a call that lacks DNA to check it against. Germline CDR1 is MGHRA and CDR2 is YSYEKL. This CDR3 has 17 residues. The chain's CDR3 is CASSQDPNRWPYEKLFF.

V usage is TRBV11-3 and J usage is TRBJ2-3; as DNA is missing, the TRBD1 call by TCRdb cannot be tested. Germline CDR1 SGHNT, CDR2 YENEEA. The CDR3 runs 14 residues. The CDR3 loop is CASSLDGATDTQYF.

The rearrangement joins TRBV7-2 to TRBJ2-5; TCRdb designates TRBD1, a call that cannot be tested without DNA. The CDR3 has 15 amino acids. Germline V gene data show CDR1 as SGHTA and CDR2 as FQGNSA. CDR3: CASSLSPLGSETQYF.

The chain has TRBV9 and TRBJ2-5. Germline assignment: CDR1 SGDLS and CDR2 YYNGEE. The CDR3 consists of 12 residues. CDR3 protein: CASSAPRETQYF.

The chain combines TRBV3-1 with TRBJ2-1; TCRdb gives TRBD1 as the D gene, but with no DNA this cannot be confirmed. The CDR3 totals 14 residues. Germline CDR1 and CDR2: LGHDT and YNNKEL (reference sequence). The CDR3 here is CASSHGAGRDEQFF.

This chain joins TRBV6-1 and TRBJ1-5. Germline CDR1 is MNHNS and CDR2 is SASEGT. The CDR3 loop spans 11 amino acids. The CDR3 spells CASSESAAQHF.

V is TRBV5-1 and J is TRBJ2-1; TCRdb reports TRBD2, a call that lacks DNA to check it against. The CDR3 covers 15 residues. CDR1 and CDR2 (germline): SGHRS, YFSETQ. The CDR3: CASSPGLAGYNEQFF.

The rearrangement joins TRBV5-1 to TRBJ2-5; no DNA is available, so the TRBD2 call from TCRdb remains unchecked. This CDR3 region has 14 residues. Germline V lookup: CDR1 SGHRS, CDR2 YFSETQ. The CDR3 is CATATSGRLETQYF.

The CDR3 protein is CASSVQPGPVYF. The chain couples TRBV7-2 to TRBJ2-7; TCRdb's D call, TRBD2, is unchecked because there is no DNA. The CDR3 loop spans 12 amino acids. The germline CDR1 and CDR2 sequences are SGHTA and FQGNSA.

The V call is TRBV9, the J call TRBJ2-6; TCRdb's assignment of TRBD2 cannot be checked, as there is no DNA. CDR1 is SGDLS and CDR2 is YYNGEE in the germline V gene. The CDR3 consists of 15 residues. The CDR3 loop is CASSVAGDWANVLTF.

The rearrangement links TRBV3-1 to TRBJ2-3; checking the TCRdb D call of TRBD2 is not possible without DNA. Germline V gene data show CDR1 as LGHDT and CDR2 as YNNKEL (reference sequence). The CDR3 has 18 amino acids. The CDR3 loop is CASSQDYPGGPGADTQYF.

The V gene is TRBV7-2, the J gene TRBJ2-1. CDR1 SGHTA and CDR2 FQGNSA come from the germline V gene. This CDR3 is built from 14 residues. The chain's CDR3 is CASSLIRNINEQFF.

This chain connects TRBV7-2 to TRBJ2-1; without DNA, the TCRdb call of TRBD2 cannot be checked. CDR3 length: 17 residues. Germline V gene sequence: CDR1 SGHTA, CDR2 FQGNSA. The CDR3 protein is CASSPIGTSGRATEQFF.

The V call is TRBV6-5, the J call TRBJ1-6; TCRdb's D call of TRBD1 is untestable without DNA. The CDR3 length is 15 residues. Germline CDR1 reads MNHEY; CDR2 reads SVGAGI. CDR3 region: CASSSTGKADSPLHF.

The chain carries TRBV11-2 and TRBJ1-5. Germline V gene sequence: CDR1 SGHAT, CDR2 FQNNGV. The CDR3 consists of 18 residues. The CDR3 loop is CASSPYRISVYSNQPQHF.

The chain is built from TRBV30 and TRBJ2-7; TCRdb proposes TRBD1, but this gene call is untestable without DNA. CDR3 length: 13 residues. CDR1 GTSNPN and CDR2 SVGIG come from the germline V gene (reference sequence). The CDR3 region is CAWSSTDYYEQYF.

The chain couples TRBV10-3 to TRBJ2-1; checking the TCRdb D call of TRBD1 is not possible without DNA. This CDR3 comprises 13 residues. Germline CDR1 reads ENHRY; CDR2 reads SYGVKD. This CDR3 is CAINDGADNEQFF.

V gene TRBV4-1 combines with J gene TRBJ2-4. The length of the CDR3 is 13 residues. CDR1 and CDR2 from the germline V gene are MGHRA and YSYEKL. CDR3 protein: CASSQDDLNIQYF.

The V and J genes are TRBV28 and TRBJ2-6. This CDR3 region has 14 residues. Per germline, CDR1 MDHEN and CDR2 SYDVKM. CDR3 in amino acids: CASRTLSGANVLTF.

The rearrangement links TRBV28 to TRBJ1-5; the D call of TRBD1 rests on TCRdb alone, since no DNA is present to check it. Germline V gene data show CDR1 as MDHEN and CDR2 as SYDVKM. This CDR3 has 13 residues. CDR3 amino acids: CASSSGFNQPQHF.

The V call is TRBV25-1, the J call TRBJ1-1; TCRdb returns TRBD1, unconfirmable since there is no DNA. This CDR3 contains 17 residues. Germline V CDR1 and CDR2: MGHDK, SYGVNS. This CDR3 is CASSEFPQLGHPSEAFF.

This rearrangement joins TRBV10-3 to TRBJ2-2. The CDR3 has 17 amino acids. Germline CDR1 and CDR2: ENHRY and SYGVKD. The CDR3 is CAIGKGDGFVNTGELFF.

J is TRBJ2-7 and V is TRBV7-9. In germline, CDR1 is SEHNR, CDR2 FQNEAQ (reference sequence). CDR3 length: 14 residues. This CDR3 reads CASSPRTGPYEQYF.

CDR3 protein: CASRTGNWGGQPQHF. The gene calls are TRBV6-1 and TRBJ1-5; the D call of TRBD1 rests on TCRdb alone, since no DNA is present to check it. CDR1 and CDR2 from the germline V gene are MNHNS and SASEGT. This CDR3 is 15 amino acids long.

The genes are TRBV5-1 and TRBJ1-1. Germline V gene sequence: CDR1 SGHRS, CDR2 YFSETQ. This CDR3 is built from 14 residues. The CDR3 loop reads CASSNLGPHTEAFF.

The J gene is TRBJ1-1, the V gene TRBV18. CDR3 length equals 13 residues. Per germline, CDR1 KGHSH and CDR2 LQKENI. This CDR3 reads CASSPTRSSEAFF. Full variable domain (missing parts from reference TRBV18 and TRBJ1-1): NAGVMQNPRHLVRRRGQEARLRCSPMKGHSHVYWYRQLPEEGLKFMVYLQKENIIDESGMPKERFSAEFPKEGPSILRIQQVVRGDSAAYFCASSPTRSSEAFFGQGTRLTVV.

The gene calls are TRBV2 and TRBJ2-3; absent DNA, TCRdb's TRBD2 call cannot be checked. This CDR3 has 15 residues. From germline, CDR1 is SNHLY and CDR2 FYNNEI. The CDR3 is CASSGTSGRSDTQYF.

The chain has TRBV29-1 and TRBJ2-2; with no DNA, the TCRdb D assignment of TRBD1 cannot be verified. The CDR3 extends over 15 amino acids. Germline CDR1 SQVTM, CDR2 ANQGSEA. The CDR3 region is CSVAPGQGYTGELFF.

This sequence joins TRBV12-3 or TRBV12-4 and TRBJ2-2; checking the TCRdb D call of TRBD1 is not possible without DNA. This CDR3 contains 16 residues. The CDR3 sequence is CASSFGTGGNTGELFF.

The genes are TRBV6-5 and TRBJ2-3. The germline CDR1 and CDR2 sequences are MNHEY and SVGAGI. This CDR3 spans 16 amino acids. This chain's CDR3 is CASSYSALAGTDTQYF.

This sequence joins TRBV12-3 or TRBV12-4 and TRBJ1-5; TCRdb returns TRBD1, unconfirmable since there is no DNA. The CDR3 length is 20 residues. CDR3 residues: CASSSILDRGTILGNQPQHF.